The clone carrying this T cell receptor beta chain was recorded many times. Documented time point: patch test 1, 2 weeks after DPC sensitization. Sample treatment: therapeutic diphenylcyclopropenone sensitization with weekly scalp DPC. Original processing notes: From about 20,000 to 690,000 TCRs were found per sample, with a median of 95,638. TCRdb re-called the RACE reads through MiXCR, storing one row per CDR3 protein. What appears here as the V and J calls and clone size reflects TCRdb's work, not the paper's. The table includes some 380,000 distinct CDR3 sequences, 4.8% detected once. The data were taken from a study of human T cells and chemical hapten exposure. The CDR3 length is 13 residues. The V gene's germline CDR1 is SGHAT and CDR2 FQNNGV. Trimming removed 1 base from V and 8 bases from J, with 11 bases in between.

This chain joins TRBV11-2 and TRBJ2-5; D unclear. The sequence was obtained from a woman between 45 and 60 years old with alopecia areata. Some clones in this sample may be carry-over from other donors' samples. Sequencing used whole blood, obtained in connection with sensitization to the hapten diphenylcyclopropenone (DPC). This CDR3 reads CASSLGLLPTQYF. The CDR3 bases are TGTGCCAGCAGCTTAGGACTTCTCCCTACCCAGTACTTC.